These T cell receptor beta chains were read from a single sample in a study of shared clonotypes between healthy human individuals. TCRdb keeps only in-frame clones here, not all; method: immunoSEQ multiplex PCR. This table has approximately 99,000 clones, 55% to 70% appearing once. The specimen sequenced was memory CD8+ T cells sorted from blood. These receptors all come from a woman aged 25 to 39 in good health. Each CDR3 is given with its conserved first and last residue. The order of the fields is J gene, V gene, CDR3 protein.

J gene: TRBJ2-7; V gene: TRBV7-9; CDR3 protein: CASSSGTNSYEQYF
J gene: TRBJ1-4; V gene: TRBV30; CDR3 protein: CAWTGGPNEKLFF
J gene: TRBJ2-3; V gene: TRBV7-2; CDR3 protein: CASSSRLAADTQYF
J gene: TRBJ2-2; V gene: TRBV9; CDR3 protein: CASSVAWGGTGELFF
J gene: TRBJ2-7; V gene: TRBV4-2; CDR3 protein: CASSHPWAGAYEQYF
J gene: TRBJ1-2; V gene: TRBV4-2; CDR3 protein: CASSQPQGAGGYTF
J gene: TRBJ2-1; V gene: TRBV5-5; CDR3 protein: CASSLEPGLYNEQFF
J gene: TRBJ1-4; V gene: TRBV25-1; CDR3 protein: CASSLKGPDGPNEKLFF
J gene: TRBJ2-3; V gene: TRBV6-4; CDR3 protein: CASSDTSGSADTQYF
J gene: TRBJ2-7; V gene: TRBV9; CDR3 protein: CASSVGDLSSYEQYF
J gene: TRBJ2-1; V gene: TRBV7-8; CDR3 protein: CASSPGTSGRTSWNEQFF
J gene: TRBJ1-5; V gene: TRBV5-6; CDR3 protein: CASSLDRTGICIEPQHF
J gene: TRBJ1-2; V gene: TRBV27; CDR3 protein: CASKERGDRSYGYTF
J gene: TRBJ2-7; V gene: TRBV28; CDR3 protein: CASNSLAGAWYEQYF
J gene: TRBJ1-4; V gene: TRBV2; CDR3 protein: CASRADTSGEKLFF
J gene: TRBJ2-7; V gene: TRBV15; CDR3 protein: CATSRGTGTSGYEQYF
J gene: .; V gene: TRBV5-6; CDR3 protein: CASSSQRLMLYEQYF
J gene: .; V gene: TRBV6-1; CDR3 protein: CASSTRDSHGHEQYF
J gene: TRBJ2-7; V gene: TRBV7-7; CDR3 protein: CASSQGTGGHEQYF
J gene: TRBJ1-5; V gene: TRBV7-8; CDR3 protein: CASSLLYGNQPQHF
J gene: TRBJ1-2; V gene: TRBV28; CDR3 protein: CASSFSAFGQGPNYGYTF
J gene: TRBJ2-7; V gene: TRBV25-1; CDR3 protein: CASSGQGAYEQYF
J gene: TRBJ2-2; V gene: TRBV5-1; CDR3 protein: CASSLAQDNTGELFF
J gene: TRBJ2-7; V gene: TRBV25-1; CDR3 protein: CASSELSLGQGNAEQYF
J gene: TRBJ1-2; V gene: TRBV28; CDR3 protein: CASSLRPNRGYGYTF
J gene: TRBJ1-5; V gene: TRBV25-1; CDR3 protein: CASSTDSDNQPQHF
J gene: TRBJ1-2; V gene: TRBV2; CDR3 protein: CASSPNSYGYTF
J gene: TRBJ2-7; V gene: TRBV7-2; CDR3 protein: CASSAPGGPPYEQYF
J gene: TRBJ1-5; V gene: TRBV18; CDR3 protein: CASSPSRRGWQPQHF
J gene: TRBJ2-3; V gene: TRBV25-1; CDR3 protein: CASSIRSTRTDTQYF
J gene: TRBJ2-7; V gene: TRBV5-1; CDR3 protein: CASSFYSGSYEQYF
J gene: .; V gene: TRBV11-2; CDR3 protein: CASSYDRGDYEQYF
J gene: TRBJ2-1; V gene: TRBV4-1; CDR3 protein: CASSQEGLAGLDEQFF
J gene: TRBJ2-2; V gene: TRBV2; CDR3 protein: CASTGLASNTGELFF
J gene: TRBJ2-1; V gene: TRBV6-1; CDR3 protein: CASRLAGYNEQFF